The entry below gives a single T cell receptor beta chain sequence along with its context. This record comes from a study of T cell changes during pregnancy in multiple sclerosis. V was trimmed by 1 base and J by 4 bases, leaving 13 bases between them. CDR1 is SEHNR, CDR2 FQNEAQ, per germline (reference sequence). This CDR3 comprises 15 residues. The data were produced by immunoSEQ multiplex PCR, yet TCRdb's version contains in-frame clones alone and is incomplete. The data hold about 93,000 clones, with 90% to 95% observed a single time. Sequencing used peripheral blood, obtained after pregnancy. The sequence was collected from a female donor in good health, enrolled as a control in a pregnancy study. The chain joins TRBV7-9 to TRBJ1-1; tentatively, D is TRBD1 (5 bases). CDR3 nucleotide sequence: TGTGCCAGCAGCTTAGAGTCCGGGGGGGTCACTGAAGCTTTCTTT. This translates into CASSLESGGVTEAFF.